Listed below are T cell receptor beta chains from one sample, sequenced in a study of T-cell reconstitution after alpha-beta-depleted transplantation in children. Each CDR3 protein gets one entry after TCRdb re-called the PCR reads with MiXCR. Of around 400,000 distinct CDR3 sequences listed, about a fifth are singletons. The input for sequencing was PBMCs from the stem cell graft donor, taken from the stem cell graft. Receptors were obtained from a human donor who donated a stem cell graft to a child with acute myeloid leukemia. Each CDR3 is given without its conserved first and last residue. The D gene is left open where the match is weak.

TRBV2,-,TRBJ1-2,ASSDFGAYGYT
TRBV29-1,-,TRBJ2-3,SVEGVGLYAQY
TRBV5-5,-,TRBJ2-7,ASSLGQAFTYEQY
TRBV25-1,TRBD1,TRBJ1-1,ASSEYAKDRGTEAF
TRBV6-1,TRBD2,TRBJ2-2,ASSEVAGVDAGELF
TRBV6-5,TRBD2,TRBJ2-5,ASRGLSGREETQY
TRBV20-1,-,TRBJ1-2,SANPTRANGYT
TRBV7-9,-,TRBJ1-1,ASSFPLGAVVNTEAF
TRBV7-9,TRBD1,TRBJ2-7,ASSSPGQGVVEQY
TRBV20-1,-,TRBJ1-2,SARGGTGYT
TRBV19,-,TRBJ2-7,ASSGVHEQY
TRBV5-1,-,TRBJ2-7,ASSPDQGHEQY
TRBV5-1,-,TRBJ2-1,ASSLEVGATYNEQF
TRBV29-1,-,TRBJ1-4,SVEVSSGEKLF
TRBV5-1,TRBD1,TRBJ2-5,ASSFLTGGIETQY
TRBV7-9,-,TRBJ1-2,ASSLSTARGYT
TRBV4-2,-,TRBJ1-4,ASSRDYNEKLF
TRBV24-1,-,TRBJ2-1,ATSDTGFSYNEQF
TRBV5-6,-,TRBJ2-6,ASSLVAGANVLT
TRBV7-2,-,TRBJ1-1,ASSLWTVNTEAF
TRBV20-1,TRBD2,TRBJ2-7,SATGTSHYEQY
TRBV7-9,TRBD2,TRBJ2-7,ASSLVGRALSYEQY
TRBV18,-,TRBJ1-1,ASSPLQNTEAF
TRBV24-1,TRBD2,TRBJ2-7,ATSARGAPYEQY
TRBV30,-,TRBJ1-2,AWTKANYGYT
TRBV11-1,TRBD2,TRBJ2-1,ASSPLLTSGSFVAS
TRBV6-5,TRBD1,TRBJ1-5,ASSRTGGGQPQH
TRBV12-3/TRBV12-4,-,TRBJ2-7,ASSHRRENYEQY
TRBV12-3/TRBV12-4,-,TRBJ2-5,ASNRKGGQETQY
TRBV28,TRBD1,TRBJ1-1,ASSLPGTGVVNTEAF
TRBV29-1,-,TRBJ1-1,SVGTAVKVNTEAF
TRBV12-3/TRBV12-4,TRBD2,TRBJ2-7,ASSFQTAGVDEQY
TRBV12-5,-,TRBJ2-1,ASGLPTQF
TRBV5-1,TRBD2,TRBJ2-1,ASSLQAQREKDEQF
TRBV12-3/TRBV12-4,TRBD1,TRBJ2-5,ASRSGQLQETQY
TRBV20-1,-,TRBJ2-6,SVEVLSSGANVLT
TRBV7-3,TRBD2,TRBJ2-5,ASSLNGGTQETQY
TRBV20-1,-,TRBJ1-1,SAREDGDTEAF
TRBV28,-,TRBJ1-2,ASQTNYGYT
TRBV5-1,-,TRBJ2-3,ASSLAGATADTQY
TRBV5-6,TRBD1,TRBJ2-3,ASSLVQGAVTQY
TRBV4-3,-,TRBJ2-6,ASSQDRQGSISGANVLT
TRBV21-1,-,TRBJ2-7,ASILHRERH
TRBV6-5,TRBD2,TRBJ2-1,ASSYSSTSGTYNEQF
TRBV28,TRBD1,TRBJ2-5,ASSLSTRTGRETQY
TRBV29-1,-,TRBJ1-1,SVGPRVSTEAF
TRBV7-6,-,TRBJ2-3,ASSPSTDSRVYEDTQY
TRBV7-9,-,TRBJ1-2,ASSVQLGDGYT